Each of the 31 T cell receptor beta chains below was sequenced from the same sample in a study of neurological immune-mediated disorders. Noted time point: longitudinal time-point 2. TCRdb re-called the 5' RACE reads through MiXCR, storing one row per CDR3 protein. In the table there are approximately 89,000 distinct CDR3 sequences, about 13% of which are singletons. The sequenced sample consisted of PBMCs. The receptor set was obtained from a female donor with HTLV-1-associated myelopathy (HAM/TSP).

This sequence joins TRBV5-1 and TRBJ2-2; tentative D call: TRBD2 (5 bases). CDR1 is SGHRS, CDR2 YFSETQ, per germline. The V gene lost 4 bases and the J gene lost 6 bases, with 13 bases spanning the gap. This CDR3 contains 14 residues. The CDR3 region is CASSRAGDPGELFF. In DNA, the CDR3 is TGCGCCAGCAGCCGGGCGGGCGACCCCGGGGAGCTGTTTTTT.

The sample holds many counts of this clonotype. The gene calls are TRBV6-2 or TRBV6-3 and TRBJ2-3; 10 positions agree with TRBD2. The CDR3 covers 15 residues. The germline V gene encodes CDR1 MNHEY and CDR2 SVGEGT. V shed 5 bases, J shed 7 bases, and the junction held 9 bases outside the gene matches. The CDR3 spells CASSLAGVNRNTQYF. CDR3 sequence (DNA): TGTGCCAGCAGTCTAGCGGGGGTAAATCGGAATACGCAGTATTTT.

With regard to this clonotype: This may be a read error: a much more frequent sequence differs by one nucleotide. This chain links TRBV5-1 with TRBJ2-7, with D perhaps TRBD1 (6 bases). CDR1 and CDR2 (germline): SGHRS, YFSETQ. The CDR3 has 14 residues. V shed 4 bases and J shed 6 bases, with 17 bases lying between them. For the CDR3, the DNA is TGCGCCAGCAGCACTGGCCTAAGGGGGACCGAGCAGTACTTC. Translating gives CASSTGLRGTEQYF.

In its sample, this clonotype was seen once. A much larger clone lies one base from this, so it may be a read error. The chain employs TRBV3-1 and TRBJ2-7, with 8 positions matching TRBD1. This CDR3 has 15 residues. Germline V gene lookup returns CDR1 LGHDT and CDR2 YNNKEL (reference sequence). The CDR3 sequence: CGSSLSRDRIYEQYF. Written as DNA, the CDR3 is TGTGGCAGCAGCCTGTCGAGGGACAGGATCTACGAGCAGTACTTC.

This clonotype was observed at least ten times. The rearrangement joins TRBV7-9 to TRBJ2-1; either TRBD1 or TRBD2 may supply D (5 bases each). The ends were cut back, 4 bases at V and 11 bases at J, with 15 bases in the middle. Germline V gene sequence: CDR1 SEHNR, CDR2 FQNEAQ (reference sequence). The CDR3 runs to 13 residues. The CDR3 sequence: CASSWVRDGQQFF. CDR3 in DNA: TGTGCCAGCAGCTGGGTCAGGGACGGGCAGCAGTTCTTC.

This clonotype was detected many times. This sequence joins TRBV5-1 and TRBJ2-3; D possibly corresponds to TRBD2 (5 bases). V dropped 0 bases and J dropped 2 bases, with 13 bases sitting between them. The CDR3 totals 16 residues. Per germline, CDR1 SGHRS and CDR2 YFSETQ. CDR3 protein: CASSLASSRYTDTQYF. The CDR3 DNA is TGCGCCAGCAGCTTGGCTAGCTCCCGTTACACAGATACGCAGTATTTT.

This clonotype was detected many times. The V gene is TRBV15, the J gene TRBJ2-7; TRBD2 agrees at 8 bases. CDR1 and CDR2 from the germline V gene are LNHNV and YYDKDF (reference sequence). V was pared by 2 bases and J by 2 bases, with 11 bases of the junction left unmatched. This CDR3 has 17 residues. The CDR3 DNA reads as TGTGCCACCAGCAGAAAGACGGTTGGCGGGGGGACCTACGAGCAGTACTTC. Translation: CATSRKTVGGGTYEQYF.

The CDR3 loop reads CASSPFVNTEAFF. Here the CDR3 DNA reads TGTGCCAGCAGCCCCTTCGTGAACACTGAAGCTTTCTTT. The chain uses TRBV3-1 and TRBJ1-1; no clear D. Trimming stripped 4 bases from V and 0 bases from J, with 6 bases between. Per the germline V gene, CDR1 is LGHDT and CDR2 is YNNKEL (reference sequence). CDR3 length: 13 amino acids.

This clonotype was observed at least ten times. The V gene is TRBV7-7, the J gene TRBJ2-2; D may be TRBD1 (6 bases). The CDR3 extends over 14 amino acids. Germline CDR1 and CDR2: SSHAT and FNYEAQ (reference sequence). V lost 3 bases and J 5 bases, leaving 10 bases between the germline ends. The CDR3 bases are TGTGCCAGCAGCTTCAGGGGTCCGACCGGGGAGCTGTTTTTT. It is translated as CASSFRGPTGELFF.

This clonotype was detected ten times or more. The chain uses TRBV5-1 and TRBJ2-3; TRBD1 matches at 7 bases. The CDR3 runs 14 residues. Trimming took 3 bases from V and 3 from J; bases not matched to a gene: 4. Per the germline V gene, CDR1 is SGHRS and CDR2 is YFSETQ. The chain's CDR3 is CASSWDRVTDTQYF. The CDR3 DNA follows: TGCGCCAGCAGCTGGGACAGAGTTACAGATACGCAGTATTTT.

This clonotype was counted ten times or more. This chain uses TRBV29-1 with TRBJ1-3; D is ambiguous. V lost 3 bases and J lost 0, with 6 bases in between. This CDR3 region has 13 residues. Looked up from germline, CDR1 is SQVTM and CDR2 is ANQGSEA. CDR3 DNA sequence: TGCAGCGTTGAGAGTAACTCTGGAAACACCATATATTTT. Its protein product is CSVESNSGNTIYF.

This clonotype was recorded at least ten times. The V call is TRBV6-1, the J call TRBJ1-5; TRBD1 matches at 7 bases. The CDR3 is made up of 14 amino acids. The germline V gene encodes CDR1 MNHNS and CDR2 SASEGT. The trim removed 5 bases at V and 3 bases at J, leaving 4 bases unmatched. CDR3 protein: CASSRTGDNQPQHF. CDR3 DNA sequence: TGTGCCAGCAGTAGAACAGGGGACAATCAGCCCCAGCATTTT.

This clonotype was recorded many times. The rearrangement links TRBV9 to TRBJ2-1; D is perhaps TRBD1 (5 bases). V gave up 0 bases and J gave up 5 bases, with 9 bases separating them. Germline-derived CDR1 and CDR2 are SGDLS and YYNGEE. CDR3 length: 14 residues. The chain's CDR3 is CASSVGQLDNEQFF. The CDR3 DNA reads as TGTGCCAGCAGCGTAGGACAGTTAGACAATGAGCAGTTCTTC.

This clonotype has ten or more counts. The genes are TRBV5-1 and TRBJ2-7; D unresolved. The CDR3 spans 15 residues. Germline V gene data show CDR1 as SGHRS and CDR2 as YFSETQ. Trimming cost V 0 bases and J 1 base, with 11 bases left between them. The CDR3 loop reads CASSLALMSSYEQYF. In DNA form, the CDR3 reads TGCGCCAGCAGCTTGGCCCTTATGAGTTCCTACGAGCAGTACTTC.

There are many counts of this clonotype. This chain links TRBV5-1 with TRBJ1-1, with a tentative D call TRBD1 (5 bases). The CDR3 consists of 15 residues. V was clipped by 2 bases and J by 1 base, with 12 bases between them. Germline lookup yields CDR1 SGHRS and CDR2 YFSETQ. CDR3 sequence reads: CASSLSRGTNTEAFF. CDR3 bases: TGCGCCAGCAGCTTATCCCGAGGGACGAACACTGAAGCTTTCTTT.

In this sample, this clonotype turned up a few times. The chain recombines TRBV10-3 with TRBJ2-7; 8 bases line up with TRBD2. The CDR3 runs 13 residues. Losses at the gene ends were 6 bases for V and 3 bases for J; bases not matched to a gene: 4. Germline V gene sequence: CDR1 ENHRY, CDR2 SYGVKD. This chain's CDR3 is CAISPAGGYEQYF. Written as DNA, the CDR3 is TGTGCCATCAGCCCCGCGGGGGGCTACGAGCAGTACTTC.

This clonotype has a count of ten or more. The J gene is TRBJ1-2, the V gene TRBV18; no firm D call. The CDR3 is made up of 13 amino acids. CDR1 KGHSH and CDR2 LQKENI come from the germline V gene. V lost 3 bases and J 6 bases, leaving 11 bases between the germline ends. This chain's CDR3 is CASSPRENDGYTF. In DNA, the CDR3 is TGTGCCAGCTCACCGAGGGAAAACGATGGCTACACCTTC.

This clonotype has ten or more counts. This chain joins TRBV27 and TRBJ2-5; the D call may be TRBD1 or TRBD2 (5 bases each). CDR1 is MNHEY, CDR2 SMNVEV, per germline (reference sequence). The CDR3 is 17 residues long. V was pared by 5 bases and J by 4 bases, with 23 bases between. In DNA, the CDR3 is TGTGCCAGCAGTCCCGGCAGGACAACTAGTTTTTCAGAGACCCAGTACTTC. It is translated as CASSPGRTTSFSETQYF.

The CDR3 DNA reads TGCAGTGTTCGCGGTGGCACAGATACGCAGTATTTT. Its translation is CSVRGGTDTQYF. The rearrangement links TRBV20-1 to TRBJ2-3, with D uncertain. Germline CDR1 and CDR2: DFQATT and SNEGSKA (reference sequence). The CDR3 is 12 residues long. Trimming shortened V by 7 bases and J by 1 base, and 9 bases separated the two germline ends.

In regard to this clonotype: The CDR3 carries no conserved terminal phenylalanine or tryptophan, so it likely arises from a read error. The chain links TRBV3-1 to TRBJ2-3, with 8 bases lining up with TRBD1. Trimming removed 4 bases from V and 3 bases from J; junction bases left unmatched: 9. Germline CDR1 LGHDT, CDR2 YNNKEL (reference sequence). The CDR3 is 16 residues long. The CDR3 is CASSRSQGGRTDTQYL. For the CDR3, the DNA is TGTGCCAGCAGCCGTTCACAGGGGGGACGAACAGATACGCAGTATTTG.

This clonotype was counted many times. The chain joins TRBV5-1 to TRBJ1-2; D gene unclear. Germline lookup yields CDR1 SGHRS and CDR2 YFSETQ. With 5 bases removed from V and 3 bases from J, the gap between germline ends came to 8 bases. This CDR3 spans 12 amino acids. The CDR3 here is CASRLKDYGYTF. The CDR3 coding sequence is TGCGCCAGCAGACTGAAGGACTATGGCTACACCTTC.

This clonotype was seen repeatedly, ten times or more. V is TRBV7-2 and J is TRBJ2-1; D gene uncertain. The CDR3 length is 13 residues. V lost 1 base, J lost 5 bases, and 6 bases lay in between. Germline CDR1 is SGHTA and CDR2 is FQGNSA. The CDR3 DNA is TGTGCCAGCAGCTTAGTACAGAACAATGAGCAGTTCTTC. This encodes CASSLVQNNEQFF. Full variable domain (missing parts from reference TRBV7-2 and TRBJ2-1): GAGVSQSPSNKVTEKGKDVELRCDPISGHTALYWYRQSLGQGLEFLIYFQGNSAPDKSGLPSDRFSAERTGGSVSTLTIQRTQQEDSAVYLCASSLVQNNEQFFGPGTRLTVL.

This clonotype was found many times. The V call is TRBV5-1, the J call TRBJ2-5; D possibly corresponds to TRBD1 (5 bases). Per germline, CDR1 SGHRS and CDR2 YFSETQ. This CDR3 has 13 amino acids. V lost 5 bases, J lost 1 base, and 9 bases lay in between. CDR3 bases: TGCGCCAGCAGTCAGACAGCCCAAGAGACCCAGTACTTC. It specifies CASSQTAQETQYF. Full variable domain (missing parts from reference TRBV5-1 and TRBJ2-5): KAGVTQTPRYLIKTRGQQVTLSCSPISGHRSVSWYQQTPGQGLQFLFEYFSETQRNKGNFPGRFSGRQFSNSRSEMNVSTLELGDSALYLCASSQTAQETQYFGPGTRLLVL.

This clonotype came up many times. V gene TRBV28 combines with J gene TRBJ2-7; perhaps TRBD1 as D (6 bases). Trimming cost V 3 bases and J 3 bases, with 9 bases left between them. The CDR3 extends over 13 amino acids. The germline V gene encodes CDR1 MDHEN and CDR2 SYDVKM. CDR3 bases: TGTGCCAGCAGTTTCAACAGGGTCTACGAGCAGTACTTC. Translating gives CASSFNRVYEQYF.

This clonotype was found many times. The chain links TRBV15 to TRBJ2-1; D not certain. Trimming shortened V by 6 bases and J by 2 bases, and 8 bases separated the two germline ends. The CDR3 totals 13 residues. Germline values: CDR1 LNHNV, CDR2 YYDKDF (reference sequence). CDR3 sequence (DNA): TGTGCCACCAGGGGGTCACCCTACAATGAGCAGTTCTTC. Translating it yields CATRGSPYNEQFF.

This clonotype was picked up many times. The chain links TRBV12-3 or TRBV12-4 to TRBJ1-1; D call uncertain. V was trimmed by 2 bases and J by 5 bases, leaving 15 bases between them. The CDR3 extends over 15 amino acids. CDR3 sequence (DNA): TGTGCCAGCAGTTTATATGGGGTTTCTGTAACTGAAGCTTTCTTT. As protein: CASSLYGVSVTEAFF.

This chain uses TRBV25-1 with TRBJ2-2; 9 bases are shared with TRBD2. The CDR3 totals 18 residues. CDR1 is MGHDK, CDR2 SYGVNS, per germline. V was pared by 9 bases and J by 0 bases, with 14 bases of the junction left unmatched. CDR3 sequence (DNA): TGTGCCAGAAGTCCGCGTGGGGGCGGGGGGGCGAACACCGGGGAGCTGTTTTTT. Translated, it gives CARSPRGGGGANTGELFF.

This clonotype was picked up many times. The chain employs TRBV7-9 and TRBJ2-7; a weak D match, TRBD1 (5 bases). Germline V gene data show CDR1 as SEHNR and CDR2 as FQNEAQ (reference sequence). The V gene lost 4 bases and the J gene lost 4 bases, with 17 bases spanning the gap. This CDR3 has 15 residues. The CDR3 DNA follows: TGTGCCAGCAGCTCCCCGAAGGGGCCGCCGTACGAGCAGTACTTC. Amino acids: CASSSPKGPPYEQYF. Variable domain in full (rest from reference TRBV7-9 and TRBJ2-7): DTGVSQNPRHKITKRGQNVTFRCDPISEHNRLYWYRQTLGQGPEFLTYFQNEAQLEKSRLLSDRFSAERPKGSFSTLEIQRTEQGDSAMYLCASSSPKGPPYEQYFGPGTRLTVT.

Many counts were recorded for this clonotype. The rearrangement joins TRBV6-1 to TRBJ2-3; maybe TRBD1 (6 bases). The V and J ends lost 4 bases and 9 bases respectively, with 14 bases between them. CDR1 and CDR2 (germline): MNHNS, SASEGT. CDR3 length equals 13 residues. The CDR3 loop is CASSGTGQGTQYF. The DNA of the CDR3 is TGTGCCAGCAGTGGAACGGGGCAGGGGACGCAGTATTTT.

This clonotype was seen many times. V and J are TRBV6-1 and TRBJ2-7, with D uncertain. This CDR3 is 10 amino acids long. The germline V gene encodes CDR1 MNHNS and CDR2 SASEGT. V was pared by 6 bases and J by 5 bases, with 5 bases between. As DNA, the CDR3 is TGTGCCAGCAGGTTTCACGAGCAGTACTTC. Amino acid sequence: CASRFHEQYF.

This clonotype was recorded many times. This CDR3 is CASSSRARDSGANVLTF. DNA for the CDR3: TGCGCCAGCAGCTCCAGGGCAAGGGACTCTGGGGCCAACGTCCTGACTTTC. The V and J genes are TRBV5-1 and TRBJ2-6; D might be TRBD1 (5 bases). This CDR3 has 17 amino acids. CDR1 is SGHRS, CDR2 YFSETQ, per germline. Deletions cut 3 bases from V and 0 bases from J, with 13 bases between. The full variable domain, its missing parts supplied by reference TRBV5-1 and TRBJ2-6, is KAGVTQTPRYLIKTRGQQVTLSCSPISGHRSVSWYQQTPGQGLQFLFEYFSETQRNKGNFPGRFSGRQFSNSRSEMNVSTLELGDSALYLCASSSRARDSGANVLTFGAGSRLTVL.